These 4 T cell receptor beta chains originate from one sample sequenced in a study of T cells in Graves' hyperthyroidism and ophthalmopathy. Authors of the study amplified TCR beta CDR3 regions from RNA transcripts. HTBI primers drove first-round RT-PCR of the TCR CDR3. TCRdb reprocessed the multiplex PCR reads with MiXCR, giving one entry per CDR3 protein. Altogether under 200,000 distinct CDR3 sequences are present, less than 10% being singletons, with the ten largest covering 22%. The sample consisted of blood. Every receptor here comes from a woman younger than 35 with Graves' hyperthyroidism that later progressed to Graves' ophthalmopathy.

This clonotype was found many times. The CDR3 loop reads CSASPGGYNEQFF. CDR3 DNA sequence: TGCAGTGCTAGTCCCGGGGGATACAATGAGCAGTTCTTC. This chain links TRBV20-1 with TRBJ2-1; D is possibly TRBD2 (6 bases). Germline assignment: CDR1 DFQATT and CDR2 SNEGSKA (reference sequence). The CDR3 has 13 residues. Trimming shortened V by 3 bases and J by 4 bases, and 10 bases separated the two germline ends.

This clonotype came up many times. The chain recombines TRBV20-1 with TRBJ2-7; no clear D gene. Germline CDR1 is DFQATT and CDR2 is SNEGSKA (reference sequence). The CDR3 runs to 10 residues. The V end was cut by 6 bases, the J end by 7 bases, with 10 bases between. The CDR3 protein is CSAAAGEQYF. The DNA for the CDR3 is TGCAGTGCCGCAGCTGGTGAGCAGTACTTC.

The rearrangement uses TRBV13 and TRBJ2-1; tentative D call: TRBD2 (6 bases). Trimming removed 5 bases at V and 5 bases at J, with 25 bases between. Germline V gene lookup returns CDR1 PRHDT and CDR2 FYEKMQ (reference sequence). The CDR3 runs 18 residues. CDR3 residues: CASSVYGRTKERDNEQFF. As DNA, the CDR3 is TGTGCCAGCAGCGTCTATGGGCGGACTAAAGAACGAGACAATGAGCAGTTCTTC.

This clonotype was observed at least ten times. The chain uses TRBV7-2 and TRBJ2-1, with TRBD1 as a possible D gene (6 bases). Germline CDR1 reads SGHTA; CDR2 reads FQGNSA. The germline V and J ends were trimmed by 5 bases and 13 bases, with 12 bases remaining between them. The CDR3 has 11 residues. CDR3 sequence reads: CASSEDRPQFF. The DNA of the CDR3 is TGTGCCAGCAGCGAAGACAGGCCCCAGTTCTTC.